Listed here are 15 T cell receptor beta chains from one sample, sequenced in a study of CXCR3-negative and CXCR3-positive naive CD8 T cells. Study-wide findings and caveats: TRB CDR3s of CXCR3-positive naive cells were more hydrophobic than those of CXCR3-negative naive cells.

UMI-labeled 5' RACE yielded the TRB cDNA libraries. One entry per CDR3 protein, without DNA, is what TCRdb gives after re-calling the 5' RACE reads. This sample carries 150,000 or so distinct CDR3 sequences, with nearly 0.5% going to the ten biggest clones. No antigens are known for them. Material: naive CXCR3+ CD8+ T cells from blood. Subset indicated: CD45RO-CCR7+CD27+CD95- naive CD8+ T cells expressing CXCR3 (TNR3+). These receptors were collected from a human donor in good health. Some clones in this sample may be carry-over from other donors' samples.

This chain connects TRBV19 to TRBJ1-1. Germline V lookup: CDR1 LNHDA, CDR2 SQIVND (reference sequence). The CDR3 has 14 residues. CDR3 sequence: CASSISGGNTEAFF.

The V and J genes are TRBV4-1 and TRBJ2-3. This CDR3 is 14 amino acids long. CDR1 MGHRA and CDR2 YSYEKL come from the germline V gene. This chain's CDR3 is CASSQYRRTDTQYF.

The chain links TRBV5-1 to TRBJ1-1. Looked up from germline, CDR1 is SGHRS and CDR2 is YFSETQ. The CDR3 spans 14 residues. The CDR3 reads CASSLMTPNTEAFF. Using reference TRBV5-1 and TRBJ1-1 for the parts outside the CDR3, the full variable domain is KAGVTQTPRYLIKTRGQQVTLSCSPISGHRSVSWYQQTPGQGLQFLFEYFSETQRNKGNFPGRFSGRQFSNSRSEMNVSTLELGDSALYLCASSLMTPNTEAFFGQGTRLTVV.

V is TRBV12-3 or TRBV12-4 and J is TRBJ1-1. CDR3 length: 15 residues. CDR3 region: CASSRSVRLNTEAFF.

The rearrangement uses TRBV6-1 and TRBJ1-1. CDR3 length equals 15 residues. Germline CDR1 and CDR2: MNHNS and SASEGT. The CDR3 spells CASSVVRDTNTEAFF.

The rearrangement uses TRBV4-3 and TRBJ1-1; the TCRdb call, TRBD1, lacks DNA for checking. CDR1 is LGHNA and CDR2 is YSLEER in the germline V gene. The CDR3 totals 14 residues. The CDR3 is CASSPGTVNTEAFF.

CDR3 amino acids: CASKVGGIAYEQYF. The chain has TRBV28 and TRBJ2-7; TCRdb's D call, TRBD1, is unchecked because there is no DNA. Germline V CDR1 and CDR2: MDHEN, SYDVKM. This CDR3 region has 14 residues.

The chain employs TRBV11-2 and TRBJ2-4; TCRdb picks TRBD1, but there is no DNA to check that call. In germline, CDR1 is SGHAT, CDR2 FQNNGV. This CDR3 has 17 amino acids. CDR3 sequence: CASSLERGSYAKNIQYF.

The chain employs TRBV3-2 and TRBJ1-2. TRBV3-2 is a documented pseudogene. This CDR3 spans 17 amino acids. This chain's CDR3 is CASSQDPRKTCGYGYTF.

The rearrangement links TRBV20-1 to TRBJ1-1; TCRdb's D gene call, TRBD1, goes unchecked for lack of DNA. The V gene's germline CDR1 is DFQATT and CDR2 SNEGSKA (reference sequence). CDR3 size: 13 residues. CDR3: CRSRTGDLTEAFF.

This chain joins TRBV5-1 and TRBJ1-1. The CDR3 extends over 12 amino acids. The germline CDR1 and CDR2 sequences are SGHRS and YFSETQ. The CDR3 is CASRSLNTEAFF.

The chain recombines TRBV4-3 with TRBJ2-7. Germline CDR1 LGHNA, CDR2 YSLEER. The length of the CDR3 is 16 residues. The CDR3 spells CASSQDRFSRAYEQYF.

The V gene is TRBV4-1, the J gene TRBJ2-1; the TCRdb D gene call, TRBD2, has no DNA to confirm it. The CDR3 loop spans 17 amino acids. CDR1 MGHRA and CDR2 YSYEKL come from the germline V gene. The CDR3 protein is CASSRDEREGTYNEQFF.

The chain joins TRBV27 to TRBJ2-1; the TCRdb call, TRBD2, lacks DNA for checking. CDR1 and CDR2 (germline): MNHEY, SMNVEV (reference sequence). The CDR3 is 13 residues long. CDR3: CASSLAGRNEQFF.

The chain links TRBV19 to TRBJ1-5. The CDR3 sequence is 12 residues long. Per germline, CDR1 LNHDA and CDR2 SQIVND (reference sequence). This CDR3 is CASSIIGQPQHF.